This T cell receptor (beta chain) is drawn from a study of T cell repertoires in cytomegalovirus infection. Study-level information: Public TCR beta signatures were indicative of both CMV infection and a matching HLA type.

CDR3 length: 16 residues. Germline V gene data show CDR1 as SGHVS and CDR2 as FNYEAQ. V lost 8 bases, J lost 4 bases, and 22 bases lay in between. Concerning this clonotype: The conserved phenylalanine or tryptophan is not found at the CDR3 terminus, so this likely reflects a read error.

TCRdb used MiXCR to reprocess the reads, holding one entry per CDR3 protein. The repertoire holds under 250,000 distinct CDR3 sequences, with around 6.6% as singletons. Sequenced: PBMCs. This TCR was sampled from a human donor in good health (CMV status not recorded). Some clones in this sample may be carry-over from other donors' samples. The V call is TRBV7-6, the J call TRBJ2-3, with a weak D call TRBD1 (7 bases). The CDR3 spells CASAIMRDSVSDTQYL. CDR3 bases: TGTGCCAGCGCAATTATGCGGGACAGCGTCTCAGATACGCAGTATCTT.